The 9 T cell receptor beta chains below were found in one sample sequenced in a study of cytomegalovirus exposure and HLA in healthy donors (dated by TCRdb to 2015 to 2018). The library was made by the immunoSEQ multiplex PCR assay. The multiplex PCR relied on a mix of 60 forward primers for TCR Vbeta segments and 13 reverse primers for TCR Jbeta segments. This is the immuneACCESS table as TCRdb keeps it, with only in-frame sequences that have V and J called. A part of the clones is gone; compared with another copy, unresolved V genes explain less than half, and the rest is unexplained. The sample table holds a few hundred thousand clones, of which 75% to 85% were seen once. The top ten clones comprise about 0.3% of the sample. The sample comprised PBMCs. These receptors were taken from a girl between 2 and 10 years old in good health and CMV-seronegative.

The chain has TRBV7-3 and TRBJ1-1, with no clear D. Deletions cut 5 bases from V and 2 bases from J, with 9 bases between. The CDR3 length is 13 residues. The germline V gene encodes CDR1 SGHTA and CDR2 FQGTGA. In DNA, the CDR3 is TGTGCCAGCAGCCTCCACTCAAACACTGAAGCTTTCTTT. Translated: CASSLHSNTEAFF.

The rearrangement joins TRBV6-5 to TRBJ1-4; TRBD1 agrees at 9 bases. V was pared by 2 bases and J by 4 bases, with 5 bases of the junction left unmatched. Germline assignment: CDR1 MNHEY and CDR2 SVGAGI. The CDR3 length is 16 residues. The CDR3 sequence: CASSYGGTGLNEKLFF. In DNA, the CDR3 is TGTGCCAGCAGTTACGGAGGGACAGGGCTTAATGAAAAACTGTTTTTT.

CDR3 DNA: TGCGCCAGCAGCTTCCCTGGGGGGACTGAAGCTTTCTTT. It yields the protein CASSFPGGTEAFF. J is TRBJ1-1 and V is TRBV5-1, with D tentatively TRBD1 (5 bases). Germline V gene lookup returns CDR1 SGHRS and CDR2 YFSETQ. V lost 2 bases and J lost 5, with 10 bases in between. The CDR3 sequence is 13 residues long.

The chain has TRBV13 and TRBJ2-7; 9 positions match TRBD2. The CDR3 extends over 14 amino acids. The ends lost 7 bases at V and 6 bases at J; junction bases unmatched: 10. The V gene's germline CDR1 is PRHDT and CDR2 FYEKMQ (reference sequence). For the CDR3, the DNA is TGTGCCAGCACTATAGCGGGAGAAGGACGCGAGCAGTACTTC. Amino acids: CASTIAGEGREQYF.

The rearrangement uses TRBV23-1 and TRBJ2-7, with a tentative D call TRBD2 (5 bases). TRBV23-1 is placed among ORFs of uncertain function. CDR3 size: 17 residues. The V gene lost 0 bases and the J gene lost 0 bases, with 15 bases spanning the gap. CDR3 sequence reads: CASSQSAAALNSYEQYF. CDR3 sequence (DNA): TGCGCCAGCAGTCAATCAGCGGCAGCACTCAACTCCTACGAGCAGTACTTC.

This chain links TRBV30 with TRBJ2-7; 10 positions agree with TRBD1. Germline lookup yields CDR1 GTSNPN and CDR2 SVGIG (reference sequence). The length of the CDR3 is 14 residues. V dropped 3 bases and J dropped 0; count of bases not matched to a gene: 2. This CDR3 is CAWRWDRGSYEQYF. Written as DNA, the CDR3 is TGTGCCTGGAGGTGGGACAGGGGCTCCTACGAGCAGTACTTC. The whole variable domain, remainder taken from reference TRBV30 and TRBJ2-7, is SQTIHQWPATLVQPVGSPLSLECTVEGTSNPNLYWYRQAAGRGLQLLFYSVGIGQISSEVPQNLSASRPQDRQFILSSKKLLLSDSGFYLCAWRWDRGSYEQYFGPGTRLTVT.

This clone came up once. The rearrangement links TRBV6-5 to TRBJ2-7, with D possibly TRBD1 on 5 matching bases. CDR1 is MNHEY and CDR2 is SVGAGI in the germline V gene. V lost 7 bases and J 6 bases, leaving 19 bases between the germline ends. The CDR3 runs to 14 residues. CDR3 DNA sequence: TGTGCCAGCATTCAAAGGTGGGGCTACAGCGAGCAGTACTTC. Residues: CASIQRWGYSEQYF.

CDR3: CSVGQGGNTQYF. CDR3 DNA sequence: TGCAGCGTCGGACAGGGGGGAAATACGCAGTATTTT. This chain links TRBV29-1 with TRBJ2-3; the match to TRBD1 covers 10 bases. The ends lost 6 bases at V and 7 bases at J; junction bases unmatched: 4. The CDR3 runs to 12 residues. Germline-derived CDR1 and CDR2 are SQVTM and ANQGSEA.

V gene TRBV5-1 combines with J gene TRBJ2-5, with 7 bases identical to TRBD1. Germline V gene lookup returns CDR1 SGHRS and CDR2 YFSETQ. After removal of 1 base from V and 5 bases from J, the junction contained 5 bases not matched to a gene. This CDR3 comprises 14 residues. CDR3 coding DNA: TGCGCCAGCAGCTTGACAGGGGCAGGGGAGACCCAGTACTTC. Its translation: CASSLTGAGETQYF.